A single sample is the source of the 13 T cell receptor beta chains below, sequenced in a study of shared clonotypes between healthy human individuals. The table came from immunoSEQ multiplex PCR; TCRdb's copy has only in-frame clones and leaves some out. Of about 1.5 million clones in the sample, 98% were seen once. What was sequenced was naive CD4+ T cells sorted from blood. Subset: CD45RA+ positively selected. The receptor source for this set is a man aged 30 to 39 in good health.

The chain links TRBV6-5 to TRBJ2-7, with no clear D. The CDR3 spans 16 residues. Between the trimmed V and J ends, which lost 0 bases and 6 bases, there was a span of 18 bases. Germline-derived CDR1 and CDR2 are MNHEY and SVGAGI. The CDR3 protein is CASSYSRFGQAGEQYF. The CDR3 DNA reads as TGTGCCAGCAGTTACTCTCGATTCGGCCAGGCTGGCGAGCAGTACTTC.

The chain employs TRBV27 and TRBJ1-1, with 9 bases fitting TRBD1. The CDR3 is 15 residues long. The germline CDR1 and CDR2 sequences are MNHEY and SMNVEV (reference sequence). The ends lost 5 bases at V and 5 bases at J; junction bases unmatched: 9. This CDR3 is CASSRGTGGRTEAFF. The DNA of the CDR3 is TGTGCCAGCAGTCGAGGCACAGGGGGCCGGACTGAAGCTTTCTTT.

The chain couples TRBV10-2 to TRBJ2-1, with a weak D call TRBD2 (6 bases). The CDR3 loop spans 15 amino acids. V lost 8 bases to trimming and J lost 2 bases, with 16 bases between them. Looked up from germline, CDR1 is WSHSY and CDR2 is SAAADI. The CDR3 is CASGVHGGTYNEQFF. CDR3 DNA sequence: TGCGCCAGCGGTGTTCATGGCGGGACCTACAATGAGCAGTTCTTC.

The rearrangement uses TRBV29-1 and TRBJ2-3, with D possibly TRBD1 on 5 matching bases. Germline V gene sequence: CDR1 SQVTM, CDR2 ANQGSEA. CDR3 length equals 13 residues. Trimming shortened V by 0 bases and J by 6 bases, and 10 bases separated the two germline ends. Here the CDR3 reads CSVEEARVDTQYF. Written as DNA, the CDR3 is TGCAGCGTTGAAGAGGCCAGGGTGGATACGCAGTATTTT.

This clone occurred once. The chain has TRBV2 and TRBJ2-1; 11 nucleotides align to TRBD1. The V gene end was trimmed by 8 bases and the J gene end by 8 bases; junction bases not matched to a gene: 8. Germline V lookup: CDR1 SNHLY, CDR2 FYNNEI. The CDR3 extends over 14 amino acids. DNA of the CDR3: TGTGCCAGCTTCATCGGACAGGGGGCGTATGAGCAGTTCTTC. This sequence encodes CASFIGQGAYEQFF.

The chain has TRBV29-1 and TRBJ2-2, with TRBD1 matching 9 bases. V lost 7 bases and J lost 2; bases outside the gene matches: 2. The length of the CDR3 is 13 residues. Germline V gives CDR1 SQVTM, CDR2 ANQGSEA. CDR3: CSADRGNTGELFF. CDR3 nucleotides: TGCAGCGCGGACAGGGGAAACACCGGGGAGCTGTTTTTT.

The rearrangement uses TRBV15 and TRBJ2-3, with D unclear. The CDR3 totals 14 residues. Trimming left V 0 bases short and J 2 bases short, with 6 bases between. Germline-derived CDR1 and CDR2 are LNHNV and YYDKDF (reference sequence). CDR3 amino acids: CATSREGFTDTQYF. DNA of the CDR3: TGTGCCACCAGCAGAGAGGGATTCACAGATACGCAGTATTTT.

The CDR3 is CASSPGLAKNIQYF. The CDR3 bases are TGTGCCAGCAGCCCCGGTTTAGCCAAAAACATTCAGTACTTC. The gene calls are TRBV11-2 and TRBJ2-4; D is ambiguous. CDR1 is SGHAT and CDR2 is FQNNGV in the germline V gene. CDR3 size: 14 residues. V lost 5 bases and J lost 0, with 8 bases in between. The full variable domain, with the rest looked up from reference TRBV11-2 and TRBJ2-4, is EAGVAQSPRYKIIEKRQSVAFWCNPISGHATLYWYQQILGQGPKLLIQFQNNGVVDDSQLPKDRFSAERLKGVDSTLKIQPAKLEDSAVYLCASSPGLAKNIQYFGAGTRLSVL.

As to this clone: Different DNA sequences within this sample yield the same CDR3. V is TRBV18 and J is TRBJ1-1, with 9 bases that match TRBD1. Germline V CDR1 and CDR2: KGHSH, LQKENI. The CDR3 has 14 amino acids. After removal of 6 bases from V and 3 bases from J, the junction contained 5 bases not matched to a gene. In DNA form, the CDR3 reads TGTGCCAGCTCTCAAGGACAGGGGTACACTGAAGCTTTCTTT. It codes for CASSQGQGYTEAFF.

The chain combines TRBV5-6 with TRBJ2-7; D gene uncertain. The germline CDR1 and CDR2 sequences are SGHDT and YYEEEE. V was clipped by 1 base and J by 2 bases, with 10 bases between them. The CDR3 loop spans 14 amino acids. CDR3 residues: CASSLLGGTYEQYF. The CDR3 DNA reads TGTGCCAGCAGCTTGCTAGGCGGAACCTACGAGCAGTACTTC.

The chain employs TRBV9 and TRBJ1-3, with 9 bases matching TRBD1. The trim removed 0 bases at V and 2 bases at J, leaving 3 bases unmatched. The CDR3 has 16 residues. Germline V lookup: CDR1 SGDLS, CDR2 YYNGEE. The chain's CDR3 is CASSVGGQGPGNTIYF. The CDR3 DNA reads as TGTGCCAGCAGCGTAGGGGGACAGGGCCCTGGAAACACCATATATTTT.

This chain uses TRBV28 with TRBJ1-5; D is ambiguous. Between the trimmed V and J ends, which lost 6 bases and 6 bases, there was a span of 12 bases. The CDR3 loop spans 13 amino acids. Germline V gene data show CDR1 as MDHEN and CDR2 as SYDVKM. The chain's CDR3 is CASSPKPLQPQHF. As DNA, the CDR3 is TGTGCCAGCAGCCCGAAACCGCTTCAGCCCCAGCATTTT.

As concerns this clone: Other DNA sequences in the same sample also yield this CDR3. CDR3 coding DNA: TGTGCCAGCTCACCCCCTGGGGCCAACGTCCTGACTTTC. Its translation: CASSPPGANVLTF. The chain couples TRBV18 to TRBJ2-6; no definite D call. CDR1 is KGHSH, CDR2 LQKENI, per germline. Trimming left V 3 bases short and J 2 bases short, with 2 bases between. The CDR3 totals 13 residues. Filled out from reference TRBV18 and TRBJ2-6, the complete variable domain reads NAGVMQNPRHLVRRRGQEARLRCSPMKGHSHVYWYRQLPEEGLKFMVYLQKENIIDESGMPKERFSAEFPKEGPSILRIQQVVRGDSAAYFCASSPPGANVLTFGAGSRLTVL.